The T cell receptor (beta chain) described here comes from a study of cytomegalovirus exposure and HLA in healthy donors. General observations from the study: Several top significant clusters appeared, in a later analysis, to be linked to common viral pathogens. An analysis was carried out at a later point. It showed that HLA-associated TCR beta chains were more clonally expanded than equally common non-associated chains. Some highly shared sequence variants likely arose as a pipeline artifact.

Amplification used 60 Vbeta primers and 13 Jbeta primers. TCRdb's table, derived via immunoSEQ multiplex PCR, lists solely in-frame clones and lacks some. The sample has some 87,000 clones; over 70% are singletons. As regards this clone: The antigen remains unidentified.

CDR3 length: 15 residues. The germline CDR1 and CDR2 sequences are MNHEY and SMNVEV (reference sequence). Deletions cut 6 bases from V and 5 bases from J, with 17 bases between. This TCR was recovered from a man over 45 in good health and CMV-seropositive. The specimen was PBMCs. V and J are TRBV27 and TRBJ2-1; a possible D gene is TRBD2 (6 bases). CDR3 protein: CASRLGAGNNNEQFF. For the CDR3, the DNA is TGTGCCAGCAGGCTTGGGGCGGGAAACAACAATGAGCAGTTCTTC.